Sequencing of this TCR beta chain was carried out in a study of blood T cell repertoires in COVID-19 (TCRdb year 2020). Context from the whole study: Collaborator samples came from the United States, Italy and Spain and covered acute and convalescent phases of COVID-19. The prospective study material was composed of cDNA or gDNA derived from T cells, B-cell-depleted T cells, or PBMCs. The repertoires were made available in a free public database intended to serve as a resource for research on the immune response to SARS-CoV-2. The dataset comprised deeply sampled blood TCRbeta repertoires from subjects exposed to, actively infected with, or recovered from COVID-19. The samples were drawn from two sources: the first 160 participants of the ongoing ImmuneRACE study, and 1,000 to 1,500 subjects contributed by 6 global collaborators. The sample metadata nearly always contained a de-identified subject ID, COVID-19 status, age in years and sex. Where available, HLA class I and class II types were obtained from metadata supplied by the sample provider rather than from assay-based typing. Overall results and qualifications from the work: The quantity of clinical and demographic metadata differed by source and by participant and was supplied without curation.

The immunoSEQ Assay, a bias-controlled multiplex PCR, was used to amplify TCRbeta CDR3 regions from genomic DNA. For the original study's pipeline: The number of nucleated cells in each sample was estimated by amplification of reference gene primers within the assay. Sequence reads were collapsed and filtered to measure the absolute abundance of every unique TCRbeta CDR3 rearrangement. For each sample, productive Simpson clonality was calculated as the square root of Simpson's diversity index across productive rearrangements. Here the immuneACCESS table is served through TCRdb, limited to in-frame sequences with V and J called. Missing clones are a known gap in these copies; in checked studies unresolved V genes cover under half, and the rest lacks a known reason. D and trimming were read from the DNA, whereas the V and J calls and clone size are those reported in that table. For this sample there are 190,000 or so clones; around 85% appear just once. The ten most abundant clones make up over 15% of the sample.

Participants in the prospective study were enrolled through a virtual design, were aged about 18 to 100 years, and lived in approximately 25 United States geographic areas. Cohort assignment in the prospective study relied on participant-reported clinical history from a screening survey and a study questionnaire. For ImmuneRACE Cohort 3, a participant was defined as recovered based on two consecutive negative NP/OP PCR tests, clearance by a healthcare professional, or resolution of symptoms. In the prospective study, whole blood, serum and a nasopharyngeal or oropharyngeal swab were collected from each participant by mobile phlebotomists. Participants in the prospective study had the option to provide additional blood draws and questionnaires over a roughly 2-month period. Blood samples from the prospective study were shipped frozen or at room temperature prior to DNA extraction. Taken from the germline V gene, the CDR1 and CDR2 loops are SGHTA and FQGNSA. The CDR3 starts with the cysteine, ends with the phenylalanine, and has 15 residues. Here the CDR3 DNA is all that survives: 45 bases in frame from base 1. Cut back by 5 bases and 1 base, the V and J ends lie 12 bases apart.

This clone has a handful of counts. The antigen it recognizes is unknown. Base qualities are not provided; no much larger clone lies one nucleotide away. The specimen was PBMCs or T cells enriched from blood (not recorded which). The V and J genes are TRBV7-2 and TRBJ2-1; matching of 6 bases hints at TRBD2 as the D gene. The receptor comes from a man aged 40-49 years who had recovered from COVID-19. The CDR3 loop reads CASSVGTGSYNEQFF. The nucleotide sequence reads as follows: TGTGCCAGCAGCGTTGGGACTGGGTCCTACAATGAGCAGTTCTTC.